The T cell receptor beta chain under discussion was sequenced for a study of blood T cells in healthy people across ages. Next came a second PCR, run for about 7 to 12 cycles, which used a sample-barcoded 5' primer along with a J-beta primer mix. MiXCR, applied by TCRdb to the 5' RACE reads, yields one record per CDR3 protein. The table lists 450,000 to 600,000 distinct CDR3 sequences, about 27% of them singletons, with over 3.5% in the top ten. The CDR3 length is 15 residues. V trimming: 6 bases; J trimming: 1 base; junction bases outside the gene matches: 2. Germline CDR1 reads SGHRS; CDR2 reads YFSETQ. These data were also filed under a second study, of T cells of mothers and their children.

The TCR sequence derives from a boy younger than 10 in good health. The chain links TRBV5-1 to TRBJ2-3, with 13 bases that match TRBD2. Sequenced input: blood. The DNA for the CDR3 is TGCGCCAGCACCGGACTAGCGGGGGGCACAGATACGCAGTATTTT. Its translation: CASTGLAGGTDTQYF. Filled out from reference TRBV5-1 and TRBJ2-3, the complete variable domain reads KAGVTQTPRYLIKTRGQQVTLSCSPISGHRSVSWYQQTPGQGLQFLFEYFSETQRNKGNFPGRFSGRQFSNSRSEMNVSTLELGDSALYLCASTGLAGGTDTQYFGPGTRLTVL.